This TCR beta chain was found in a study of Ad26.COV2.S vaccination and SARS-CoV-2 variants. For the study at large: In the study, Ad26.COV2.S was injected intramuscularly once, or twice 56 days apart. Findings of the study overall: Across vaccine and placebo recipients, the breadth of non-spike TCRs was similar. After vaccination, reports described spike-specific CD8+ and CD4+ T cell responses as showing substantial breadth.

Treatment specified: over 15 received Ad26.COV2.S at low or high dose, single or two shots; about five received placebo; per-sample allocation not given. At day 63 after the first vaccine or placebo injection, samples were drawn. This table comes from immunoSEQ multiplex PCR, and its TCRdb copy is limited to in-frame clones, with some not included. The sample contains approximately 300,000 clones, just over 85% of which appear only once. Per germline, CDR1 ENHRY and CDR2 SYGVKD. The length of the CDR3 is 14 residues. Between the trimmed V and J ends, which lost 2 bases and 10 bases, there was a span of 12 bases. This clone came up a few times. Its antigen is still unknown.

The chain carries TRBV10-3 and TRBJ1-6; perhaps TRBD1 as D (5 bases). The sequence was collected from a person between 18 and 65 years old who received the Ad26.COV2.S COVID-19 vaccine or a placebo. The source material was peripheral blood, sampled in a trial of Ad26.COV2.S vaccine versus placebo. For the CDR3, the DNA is TGTGCCATCAGTGAGAATAGGGGAGCGTCACCCCTCCACTTT. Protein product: CAISENRGASPLHF.